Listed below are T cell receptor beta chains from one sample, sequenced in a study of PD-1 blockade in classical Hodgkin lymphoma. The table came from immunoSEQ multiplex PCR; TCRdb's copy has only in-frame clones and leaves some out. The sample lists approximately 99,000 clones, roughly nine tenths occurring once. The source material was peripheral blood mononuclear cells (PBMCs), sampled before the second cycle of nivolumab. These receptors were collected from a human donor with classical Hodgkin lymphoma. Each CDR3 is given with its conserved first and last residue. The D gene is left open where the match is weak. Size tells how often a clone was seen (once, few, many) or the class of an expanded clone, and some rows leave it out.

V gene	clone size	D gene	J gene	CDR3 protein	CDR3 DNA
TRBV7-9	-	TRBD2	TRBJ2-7	CASSPGLAPYEQYF	TGTGCCAGCAGCCCGGGACTAGCGCCCTACGAGCAGTACTTC
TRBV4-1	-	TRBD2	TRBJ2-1	CASSQGAGTTYNEQFF	TGCGCCAGCAGCCAAGGGGCCGGGACTACTTACAATGAGCAGTTCTTC
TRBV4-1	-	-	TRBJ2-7	CASSQEGYEQYF	TGCGCCAGCAGCCAAGAGGGCTACGAGCAGTACTTC
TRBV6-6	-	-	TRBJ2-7	CASRTDQREFEQYF	TGTGCCAGCAGAACCGACCAACGGGAGTTTGAGCAGTACTTC
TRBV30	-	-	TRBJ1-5	CAWNSVRDQPQHF	TGTGCCTGGAATTCGGTCCGGGATCAGCCCCAGCATTTT
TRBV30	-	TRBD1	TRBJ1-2	CAWRGGQGYGYTF	TGTGCCTGGAGGGGGGGACAGGGCTATGGCTACACCTTC
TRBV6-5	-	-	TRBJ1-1	CASSLDRNTEAFF	TGTGCCAGCAGCCTCGACAGGAACACTGAAGCTTTCTTT
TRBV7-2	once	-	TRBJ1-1	CASSLAWGLGNTEAFF	TGTGCCAGCAGCTTAGCGTGGGGGCTGGGGAACACTGAAGCTTTCTTT
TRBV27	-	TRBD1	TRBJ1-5	CASSKQGAESNQPQHF	TGTGCCAGCAGTAAACAGGGGGCCGAGAGCAATCAGCCCCAGCATTTT
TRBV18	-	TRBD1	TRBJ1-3	CASSPQGAQSNTIYF	TGTGCCAGCTCACCACAGGGGGCGCAATCCAACACCATATATTTT
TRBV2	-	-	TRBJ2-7	CASSERRAPYEQYF	TGTGCCAGCAGTGAACGGAGGGCCCCCTACGAGCAGTACTTC
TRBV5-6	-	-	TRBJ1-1	CASSLRRLNTEAFF	TGTGCCAGCAGCTTGCGTCGGTTGAACACTGAAGCTTTCTTT
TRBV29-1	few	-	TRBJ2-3	CSVGISGRTDTQYF	TGCAGCGTTGGGATTAGCGGCCGCACAGATACGCAGTATTTT
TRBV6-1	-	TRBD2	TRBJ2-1	CASSLAGGPNEQFF	TGTGCCAGCAGTCTAGCGGGAGGGCCGAATGAGCAGTTCTTC
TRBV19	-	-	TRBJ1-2	CASSSPRQSGNYGYTF	TGTGCCAGTAGTAGTCCCCGTCAATCCGGGAACTATGGCTACACCTTC
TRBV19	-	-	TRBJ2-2	CASRPGGTHGRGWELFF	TGTGCCAGTAGGCCTGGTGGGACCCACGGCCGCGGCTGGGAGCTGTTTTTT
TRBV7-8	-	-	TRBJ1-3	CASSPLTGIISGNTIYF	TGTGCCAGCAGCCCACTCACAGGGATTATCTCTGGAAACACCATATATTTT
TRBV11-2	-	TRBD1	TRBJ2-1	CASSLRTGLGHEQFF	TGTGCCAGCAGCTTGCGGACAGGTTTGGGGCATGAGCAGTTCTTC
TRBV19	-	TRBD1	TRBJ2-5	CASSSTGTGDETQYF	TGTGCCAGTAGTTCCACCGGGACAGGGGACGAGACCCAGTACTTC
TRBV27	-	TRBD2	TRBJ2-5	CASSLGTTQETQYF	TGTGCCAGCAGTCTCGGGACTACTCAAGAGACCCAGTACTTC
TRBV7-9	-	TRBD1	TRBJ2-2	CASSPGGRELFF	TGTGCCAGCAGCCCAGGGGGCAGGGAGCTGTTTTTT
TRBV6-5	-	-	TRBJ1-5	CASSETGYNQPQHF	TGTGCCAGCAGTGAAACCGGGTACAATCAGCCCCAGCATTTT
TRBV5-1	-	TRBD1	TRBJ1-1	CASSWGTGMNTEAFF	TGCGCCAGCAGCTGGGGGACAGGGATGAACACTGAAGCTTTCTTT
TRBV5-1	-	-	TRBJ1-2	CASSLERGNYGYTF	TGCGCCAGCAGCTTGGAACGGGGCAACTATGGCTACACCTTC
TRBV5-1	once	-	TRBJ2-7	CASSSSSSSYEQYF	TGCGCCAGCAGCTCTTCATCGAGCTCCTACGAGCAGTACTTC
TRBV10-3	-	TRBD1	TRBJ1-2	CAISGTGGLDYGYTF	TGTGCCATCAGTGGTACAGGGGGTTTGGACTATGGCTACACCTTC
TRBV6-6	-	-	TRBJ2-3	CASSSASARTDTQYF	TGTGCCAGCAGTTCGGCCTCCGCCCGCACAGATACGCAGTATTTT
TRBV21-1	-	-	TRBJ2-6	CASSRDRRSGANVLTF	TGTGCCAGCAGCCGGGACCGTCGCTCTGGGGCCAACGTCCTGACTTTC
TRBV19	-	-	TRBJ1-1	CASSPRGGLNTEAFF	TGTGCCAGTAGTCCCCGTGGAGGCCTGAACACTGAAGCTTTCTTT
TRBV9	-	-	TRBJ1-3	CASSAANTIYF	TGTGCCAGCAGCGCAGCAAACACCATATATTTT
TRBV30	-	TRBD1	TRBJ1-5	CAWNRGHQPQHF	TGTGCCTGGAATAGGGGGCATCAGCCCCAGCATTTT
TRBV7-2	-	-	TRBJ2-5	CASSLGSETQYF	TGTGCCAGCAGCTTAGGGTCTGAGACCCAGTACTTC
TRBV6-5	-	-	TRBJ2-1	CASSARGEQFF	TGTGCCAGCAGTGCGCGCGGCGAGCAGTTCTTC
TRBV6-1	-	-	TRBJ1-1	CASSESGPFEAFF	TGTGCCAGCAGTGAATCTGGTCCATTTGAAGCTTTCTTT
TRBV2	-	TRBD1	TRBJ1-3	CASSVQGAIPGNTIYF	TGTGCCAGCAGTGTCCAGGGGGCGATTCCTGGAAACACCATATATTTT
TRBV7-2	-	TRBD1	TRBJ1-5	CASSPGTGGSQPQHF	TGTGCCAGCAGCCCCGGGACAGGGGGCAGTCAGCCCCAGCATTTT
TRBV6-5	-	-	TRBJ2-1	CASSSTPGSYNEQFF	TGTGCCAGCAGTTCCACTCCGGGGTCCTACAATGAGCAGTTCTTC
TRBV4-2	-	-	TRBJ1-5	CASSQDRYSVVFNQPQHF	TGTGCCAGCAGCCAAGATCGATATTCAGTGGTATTCAATCAGCCCCAGCATTTT
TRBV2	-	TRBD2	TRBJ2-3	CASKAGSTDTQYF	TGTGCCAGCAAAGCGGGGAGCACAGATACGCAGTATTTT
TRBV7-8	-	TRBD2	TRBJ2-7	CASSAGLAGTYEQYF	TGTGCCAGCAGCGCCGGACTAGCGGGGACCTACGAGCAGTACTTC
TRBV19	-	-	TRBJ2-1	CASSIDRVELRGQFF	TGTGCCAGTAGTATAGATCGGGTAGAGCTGAGGGGGCAGTTCTTC
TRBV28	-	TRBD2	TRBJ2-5	CASSLWLAGLQETQYF	TGTGCCAGCAGTTTATGGTTAGCGGGGCTGCAAGAGACCCAGTACTTC
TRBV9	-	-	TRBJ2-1	CASSVGDNEQFF	TGTGCCAGCAGCGTAGGAGACAATGAGCAGTTCTTC
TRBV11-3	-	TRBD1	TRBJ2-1	CASSPAPGQGVIEQFF	TGTGCCAGCAGTCCAGCCCCGGGACAGGGGGTTATTGAGCAGTTCTTC
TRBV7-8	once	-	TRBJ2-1	CASSLSSGFGGNEQFF	TGTGCCAGCAGCCTTTCCAGCGGGTTCGGGGGCAATGAGCAGTTCTTC
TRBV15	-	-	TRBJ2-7	CATSRVLPGEQYF	TGTGCCACCAGCAGGGTCTTGCCGGGCGAGCAGTATTTC
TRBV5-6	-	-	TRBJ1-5	CASSLRSSLVTLRAQHF	TGTGCCAGCAGCCTTCGGTCGTCTCTCGTTACCCTCAGGGCCCAGCATTTT
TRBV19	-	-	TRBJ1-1	CASMFRNTEAFF	TGTGCCAGTATGTTCCGGAACACTGAAGCTTTCTTT
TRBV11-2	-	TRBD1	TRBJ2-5	CASSLSSGQGQETQYF	TGTGCCAGCAGCTTATCATCAGGACAGGGGCAAGAGACCCAGTACTTC